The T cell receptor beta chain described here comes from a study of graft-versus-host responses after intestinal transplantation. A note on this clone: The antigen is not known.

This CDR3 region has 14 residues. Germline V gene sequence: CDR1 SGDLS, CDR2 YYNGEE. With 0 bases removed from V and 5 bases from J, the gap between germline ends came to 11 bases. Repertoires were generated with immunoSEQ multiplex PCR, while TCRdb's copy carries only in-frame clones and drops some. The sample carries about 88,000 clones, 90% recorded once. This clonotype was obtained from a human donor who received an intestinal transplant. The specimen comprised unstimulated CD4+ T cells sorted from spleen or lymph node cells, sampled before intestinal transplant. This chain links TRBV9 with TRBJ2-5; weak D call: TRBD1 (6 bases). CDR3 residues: CASSVAGTGETQYF. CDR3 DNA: TGTGCCAGCAGCGTAGCGGGCACAGGGGAGACCCAGTACTTC.